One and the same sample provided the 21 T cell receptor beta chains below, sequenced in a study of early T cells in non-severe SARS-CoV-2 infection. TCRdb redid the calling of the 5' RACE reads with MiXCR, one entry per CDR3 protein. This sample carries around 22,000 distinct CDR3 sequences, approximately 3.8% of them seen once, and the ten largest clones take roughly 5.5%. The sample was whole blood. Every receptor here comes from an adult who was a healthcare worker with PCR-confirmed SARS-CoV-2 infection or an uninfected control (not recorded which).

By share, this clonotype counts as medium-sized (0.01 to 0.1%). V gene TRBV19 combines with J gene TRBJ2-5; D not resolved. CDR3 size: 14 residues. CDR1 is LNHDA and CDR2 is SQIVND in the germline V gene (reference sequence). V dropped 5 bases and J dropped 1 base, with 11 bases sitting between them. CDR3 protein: CASSSRARQETQYF. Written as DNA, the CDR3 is TGTGCCAGTAGTTCACGGGCCCGCCAAGAGACCCAGTACTTC.

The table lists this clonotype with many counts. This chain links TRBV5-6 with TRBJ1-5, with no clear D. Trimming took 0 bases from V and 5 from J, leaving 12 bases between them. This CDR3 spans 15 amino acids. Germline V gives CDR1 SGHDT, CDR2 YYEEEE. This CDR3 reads CASSLAGRLHQPQHF. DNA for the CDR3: TGTGCCAGCAGCTTGGCTGGGCGGCTACATCAGCCCCAGCATTTT.

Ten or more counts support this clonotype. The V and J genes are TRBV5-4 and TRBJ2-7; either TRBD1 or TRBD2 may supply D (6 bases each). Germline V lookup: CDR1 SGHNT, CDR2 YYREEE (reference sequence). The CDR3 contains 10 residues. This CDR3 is CGGATYEQYF. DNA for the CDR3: TGTGGGGGGGCCACCTACGAGCAGTACTTC.

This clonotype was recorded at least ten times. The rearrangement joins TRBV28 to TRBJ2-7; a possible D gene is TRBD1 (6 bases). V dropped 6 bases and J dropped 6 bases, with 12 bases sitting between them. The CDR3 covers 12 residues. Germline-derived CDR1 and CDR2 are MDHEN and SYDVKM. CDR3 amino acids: CASSPRTAEQYF. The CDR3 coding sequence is TGTGCCAGCAGCCCTCGGACAGCCGAGCAGTACTTC.

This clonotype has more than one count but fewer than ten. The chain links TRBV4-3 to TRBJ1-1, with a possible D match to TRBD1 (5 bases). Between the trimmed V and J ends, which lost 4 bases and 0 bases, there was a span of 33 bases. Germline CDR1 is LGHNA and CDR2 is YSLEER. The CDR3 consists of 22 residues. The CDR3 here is CASSLTAASSWGGKKMNTEAFF. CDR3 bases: TGCGCCAGCAGCCTGACAGCCGCATCCTCTTGGGGGGGGAAGAAGATGAACACTGAAGCTTTCTTT.

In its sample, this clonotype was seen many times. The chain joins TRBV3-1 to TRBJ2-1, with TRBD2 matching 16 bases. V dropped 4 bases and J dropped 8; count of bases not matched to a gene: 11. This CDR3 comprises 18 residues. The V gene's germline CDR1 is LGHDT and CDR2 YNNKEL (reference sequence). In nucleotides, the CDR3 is TGTGCCAGCAGCCGTAGACTTGGGACTAGCGGGGGGGCCGATGAGCAGTTCTTC. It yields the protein CASSRRLGTSGGADEQFF.

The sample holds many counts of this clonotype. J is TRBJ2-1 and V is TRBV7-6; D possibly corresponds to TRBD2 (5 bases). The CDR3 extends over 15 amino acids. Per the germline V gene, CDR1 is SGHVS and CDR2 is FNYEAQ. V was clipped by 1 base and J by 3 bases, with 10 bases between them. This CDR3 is CASSLGGLFYNEQFF. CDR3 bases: TGTGCCAGCAGCTTAGGAGGGCTGTTCTACAATGAGCAGTTCTTC.

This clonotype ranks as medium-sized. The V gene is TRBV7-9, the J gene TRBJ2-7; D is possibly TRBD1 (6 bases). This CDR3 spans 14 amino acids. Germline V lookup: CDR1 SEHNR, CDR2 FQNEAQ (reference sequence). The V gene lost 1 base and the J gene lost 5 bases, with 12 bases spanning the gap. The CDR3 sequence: CASSLVHWTDEQYF. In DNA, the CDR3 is TGTGCCAGCAGCTTAGTCCACTGGACAGACGAGCAGTACTTC.

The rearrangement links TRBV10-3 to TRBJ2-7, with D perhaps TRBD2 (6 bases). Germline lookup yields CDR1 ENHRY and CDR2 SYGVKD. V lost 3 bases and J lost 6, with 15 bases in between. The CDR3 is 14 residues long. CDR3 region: CAISDDGGGTEQYF. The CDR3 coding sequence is TGTGCCATCAGTGATGACGGGGGAGGTACCGAGCAGTACTTC.

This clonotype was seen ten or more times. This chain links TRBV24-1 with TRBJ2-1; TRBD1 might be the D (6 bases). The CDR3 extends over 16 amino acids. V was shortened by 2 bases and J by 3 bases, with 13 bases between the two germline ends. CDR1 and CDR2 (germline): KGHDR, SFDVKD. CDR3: CATSDSDRFLYNEQFF. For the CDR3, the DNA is TGTGCCACCAGTGATTCCGACAGGTTCCTCTACAATGAGCAGTTCTTC.

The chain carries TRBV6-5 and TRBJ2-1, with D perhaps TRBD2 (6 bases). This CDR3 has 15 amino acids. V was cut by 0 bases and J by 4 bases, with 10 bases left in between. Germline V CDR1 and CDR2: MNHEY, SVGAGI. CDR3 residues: CASSYSTGEYNEQFF. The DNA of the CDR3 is TGTGCCAGCAGTTACTCAACGGGAGAGTACAATGAGCAGTTCTTC.

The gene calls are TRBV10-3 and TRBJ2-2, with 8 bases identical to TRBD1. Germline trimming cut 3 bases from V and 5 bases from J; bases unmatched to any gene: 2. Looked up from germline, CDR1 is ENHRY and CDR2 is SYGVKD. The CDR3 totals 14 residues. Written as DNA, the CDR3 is TGTGCCATCAGTGACAGGGGGCCTACCGGGGAGCTGTTTTTT. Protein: CAISDRGPTGELFF.

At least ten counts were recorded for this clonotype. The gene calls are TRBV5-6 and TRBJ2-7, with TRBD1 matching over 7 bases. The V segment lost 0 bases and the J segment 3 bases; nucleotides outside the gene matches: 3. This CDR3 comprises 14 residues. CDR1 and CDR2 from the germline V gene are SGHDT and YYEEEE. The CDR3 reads CASSLVQGVYEQYF. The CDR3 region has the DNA TGTGCCAGCAGCTTGGTTCAGGGGGTCTACGAGCAGTACTTC.

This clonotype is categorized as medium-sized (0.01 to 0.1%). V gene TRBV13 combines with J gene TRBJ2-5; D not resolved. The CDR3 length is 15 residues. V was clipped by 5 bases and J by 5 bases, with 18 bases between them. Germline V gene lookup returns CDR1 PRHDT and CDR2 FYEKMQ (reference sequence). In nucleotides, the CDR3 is TGTGCCAGCAGCCCGGCAACCGTCTCTGTTGAGACCCAGTACTTC. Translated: CASSPATVSVETQYF.

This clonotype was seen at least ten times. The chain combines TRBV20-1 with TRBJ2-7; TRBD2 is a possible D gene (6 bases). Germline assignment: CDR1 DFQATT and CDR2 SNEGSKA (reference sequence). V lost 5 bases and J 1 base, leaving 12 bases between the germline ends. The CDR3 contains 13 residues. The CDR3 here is CSARGIPSYEQYF. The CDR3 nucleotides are TGCAGTGCTCGGGGGATTCCTTCCTACGAGCAGTACTTC.

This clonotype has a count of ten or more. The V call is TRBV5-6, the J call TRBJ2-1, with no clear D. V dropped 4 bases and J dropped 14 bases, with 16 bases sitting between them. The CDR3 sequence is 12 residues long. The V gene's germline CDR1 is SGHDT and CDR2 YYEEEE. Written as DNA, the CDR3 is TGTGCCAGCAGCCCTCCCTTAGGGAAGGAGTTCTTC. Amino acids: CASSPPLGKEFF.

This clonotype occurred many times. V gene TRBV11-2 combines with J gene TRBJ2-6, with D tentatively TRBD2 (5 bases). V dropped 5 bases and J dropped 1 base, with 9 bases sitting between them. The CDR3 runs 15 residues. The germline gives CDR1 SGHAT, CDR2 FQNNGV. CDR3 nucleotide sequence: TGTGCCAGCAGCGTCCCGGGGTCTGGGGCCAACGTCCTGACTTTC. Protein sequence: CASSVPGSGANVLTF.

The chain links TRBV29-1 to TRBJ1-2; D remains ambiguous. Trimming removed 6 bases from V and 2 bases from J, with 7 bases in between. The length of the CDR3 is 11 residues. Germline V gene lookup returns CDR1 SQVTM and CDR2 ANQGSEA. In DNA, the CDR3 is TGCAGCGTCCTGGACAACTATGGCTACACCTTC. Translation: CSVLDNYGYTF.

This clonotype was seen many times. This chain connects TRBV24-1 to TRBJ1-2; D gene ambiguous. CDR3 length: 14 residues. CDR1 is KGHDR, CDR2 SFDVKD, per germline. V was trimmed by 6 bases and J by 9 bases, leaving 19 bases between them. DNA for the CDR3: TGTGCCACCAGTAGCACAGACTTCTCTCTGAGCTACACCTTC. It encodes CATSSTDFSLSYTF.

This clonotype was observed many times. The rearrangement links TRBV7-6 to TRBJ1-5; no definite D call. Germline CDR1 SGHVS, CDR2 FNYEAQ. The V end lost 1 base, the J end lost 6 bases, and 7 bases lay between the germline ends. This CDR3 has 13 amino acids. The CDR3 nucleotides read TGTGCCAGCAGCTTAGGGGGAATTCAGCCCCAGCATTTT. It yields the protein CASSLGGIQPQHF.

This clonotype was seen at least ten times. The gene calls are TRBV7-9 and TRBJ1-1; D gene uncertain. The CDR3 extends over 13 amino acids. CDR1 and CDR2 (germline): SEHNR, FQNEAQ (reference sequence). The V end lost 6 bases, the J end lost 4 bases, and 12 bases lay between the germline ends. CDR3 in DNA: TGTGCCAGCAGTCCATCCCCAGGCACTGAAGCTTTCTTT. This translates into CASSPSPGTEAFF.